The 12 T cell receptor beta chains below come from one sample, sequenced in a study of OX40 agonist ivuxolimab in advanced cancers. Measured with immunoSEQ multiplex PCR; TCRdb has only the in-frame clones, and not every one. The top ten clones hold 3.5% to 6% of a sample with around 78,000 clones, over 70% of them seen once. Source: CD4+ or CD8+ T cells sorted from blood, taken in a trial of the OX40 agonist ivuxolimab. These receptor sequences come from an adult with an advanced solid tumor such as melanoma, head and neck, liver or kidney cancer.

V and J are TRBV7-2 and TRBJ1-4; possible D gene TRBD1, 5 bases. This CDR3 comprises 14 residues. Trimming removed 5 bases from V and 7 bases from J, with 14 bases in between. The germline gives CDR1 SGHTA, CDR2 FQGNSA. The CDR3 protein is CASSPTVLGEKLFF. CDR3 sequence (DNA): TGTGCCAGCAGCCCGACAGTATTAGGTGAAAAACTGTTTTTT.

The chain combines TRBV5-1 with TRBJ2-7; D is perhaps TRBD1 (6 bases). Germline V gene data show CDR1 as SGHRS and CDR2 as YFSETQ. The CDR3 is 15 residues long. V dropped 2 bases and J dropped 5 bases, with 17 bases sitting between them. CDR3 loop: CASSLNDQGINEQYF. The CDR3 DNA sequence: TGCGCCAGCAGCTTAAACGACCAGGGGATCAACGAGCAGTACTTC.

The chain has TRBV19 and TRBJ2-3, with D possibly TRBD1 on 5 matching bases. Trimming pared 8 bases from V and 4 bases from J, leaving 22 bases between. Germline V gene data show CDR1 as LNHDA and CDR2 as SQIVND (reference sequence). The CDR3 sequence is 16 residues long. CDR3 coding DNA: TGTGCCAGTTCCAAAGACTTTTCAGGGTTGCCAGATACGCAGTATTTT. Residues: CASSKDFSGLPDTQYF.

On this clone itself: A read error may produce the germline difference seen at one junction end. The chain links TRBV6-1 to TRBJ2-1; TRBD1 matches at 7 bases. Germline CDR1 is MNHNS and CDR2 is SASEGT. The CDR3 covers 14 residues. As DNA, the CDR3 is TGCGCCAGCAGTGAAACAGGGGAATCCAATGAGCAGTTCTTC. It specifies CASSETGESNEQFF.

This clone was seen only once. The chain joins TRBV21-1 to TRBJ2-7. TRBV21-1 has pseudogene status. The CDR3 runs to 11 residues. The CDR3 region is CASSSTYEQYF. In DNA, the CDR3 is TGTGCCAGCAGCAGCACCTACGAGCAGTACTTC.

The chain is built from TRBV27 and TRBJ1-5; D ambiguous. Germline loops: CDR1 MNHEY, CDR2 SMNVEV (reference sequence). With 4 bases removed from V and 3 bases from J, the gap between germline ends came to 7 bases. The CDR3 loop spans 13 amino acids. CDR3 sequence reads: CASSWTVNQPQHF. The CDR3 nucleotides are TGTGCCAGCAGTTGGACGGTCAATCAGCCCCAGCATTTT.

This chain uses TRBV7-9 with TRBJ2-3; 9 bases agree with TRBD2. Germline CDR1 reads SEHNR; CDR2 reads FQNEAQ (reference sequence). The CDR3 has 16 residues. With V trimmed by 5 bases and J by 2 bases, 8 bases remained unmatched. The CDR3 protein is CASSPSGGTSTDTQYF. The CDR3 nucleotides read TGTGCCAGCAGCCCGAGCGGGGGGACCTCCACAGATACGCAGTATTTT.

This rearrangement joins TRBV27 to TRBJ2-1; 8 bases line up with TRBD1. This CDR3 spans 15 amino acids. V trimming: 5 bases; J trimming: 7 bases; junction bases outside the gene matches: 10. Germline loops: CDR1 MNHEY, CDR2 SMNVEV (reference sequence). The CDR3 nucleotides read TGTGCCAGCAGTAACCCGGGACAGGTGATTAATGAGCAGTTCTTC. It yields the protein CASSNPGQVINEQFF.

This chain uses TRBV28 with TRBJ1-1; D remains unclear. Trimming removed 5 bases at V and 9 bases at J, with 7 bases between. The germline V gene has CDR1 MDHEN and CDR2 SYDVKM. The CDR3 has 10 amino acids. In DNA, the CDR3 is TGTGCCAGCAGTCATCACCAAGCTTTCTTT. This translates into CASSHHQAFF.

V gene TRBV27 combines with J gene TRBJ2-5, with a tentative D call TRBD2 (6 bases). CDR1 is MNHEY and CDR2 is SMNVEV in the germline V gene (reference sequence). The V and J ends lost 3 bases and 0 bases respectively, with 11 bases between them. The CDR3 length is 15 residues. DNA of the CDR3: TGTGCCAGCAGTTTCCGTCGGGAGTACCAAGAGACCCAGTACTTC. Translating it yields CASSFRREYQETQYF.

V usage is TRBV7-3 and J usage is TRBJ1-2; 7 bases fit TRBD1. V lost 5 bases and J lost 8; bases outside the gene matches: 8. Germline V gene lookup returns CDR1 SGHTA and CDR2 FQGTGA. This CDR3 contains 13 residues. The CDR3 DNA reads TGTGCCAGCAGCCCGACAGGGTCAGACGGCTACACCTTC. Translated: CASSPTGSDGYTF.

This clone is labeled as medium-sized. The chain is built from TRBV4-3 and TRBJ1-5, with D possibly being TRBD1 (5 bases). Germline V gene data show CDR1 as LGHNA and CDR2 as YSLEER. This CDR3 comprises 15 residues. Trimming stripped 0 bases from V and 1 base from J, with 7 bases between. CDR3 amino acids: CASSQDWDSNQPQHF. CDR3 DNA: TGCGCCAGCAGCCAAGATTGGGACAGCAATCAGCCCCAGCATTTT.